The 21 T cell receptor beta chains given below trace back to one sample, sequenced in a study of T cell responses to AZD1222 COVID-19 vaccine. This table comes from immunoSEQ multiplex PCR, and its TCRdb copy is limited to in-frame clones, with some not included. The data show about 180,000 clones, roughly 93% seen once. The starting material was peripheral blood, obtained 28 days after the second dose of the MenACWY control vaccine. Receptors were obtained from an adult who received the MenACWY meningococcal vaccine as a control.

The rearrangement links TRBV4-3 to TRBJ1-1; a weak D match, TRBD1 (5 bases). Germline V lookup: CDR1 LGHNA, CDR2 YSLEER. Trimming pared 1 base from V and 3 bases from J, leaving 9 bases between. The CDR3 is made up of 14 amino acids. The CDR3: CASSQVQGDTEAFF. CDR3 bases: TGCGCCAGCAGCCAAGTTCAGGGAGACACTGAAGCTTTCTTT.

The rearrangement uses TRBV5-1 and TRBJ2-2; the D gene is possibly TRBD2 (5 bases). V gave up 2 bases and J gave up 7 bases, with 12 bases separating them. The CDR3 has 14 amino acids. The germline gives CDR1 SGHRS, CDR2 YFSETQ. The CDR3: CASSFEGVSGELFF. In DNA, the CDR3 is TGCGCCAGCAGCTTTGAGGGAGTGAGCGGGGAGCTGTTTTTT.

This clone was found a few times. The V gene is TRBV28, the J gene TRBJ1-1; no firm D call. Germline CDR1 MDHEN, CDR2 SYDVKM. Trimming removed 5 bases from V and 8 bases from J, with 12 bases in between. The CDR3 length is 12 residues. This CDR3 is CASSPGRGEAFF. As DNA, the CDR3 is TGTGCCAGCAGTCCCGGCCGGGGAGAAGCTTTCTTT.

The chain joins TRBV20-1 to TRBJ1-1; the D is unclear. V was shortened by 4 bases and J by 5 bases, with 8 bases between the two germline ends. Germline CDR1 and CDR2: DFQATT and SNEGSKA (reference sequence). The CDR3 consists of 11 residues. CDR3 protein: CSAIKPTEAFF. In nucleotides, the CDR3 is TGCAGTGCTATTAAACCGACTGAAGCTTTCTTT.

This rearrangement joins TRBV27 to TRBJ1-5; tentatively, D is TRBD1 (6 bases). Trimming removed 5 bases at V and 7 bases at J, with 12 bases between. Germline lookup yields CDR1 MNHEY and CDR2 SMNVEV (reference sequence). The CDR3 loop spans 13 amino acids. CDR3 region: CASSTGRLQPQHF. The CDR3 DNA reads TGTGCCAGCAGTACAGGGAGATTGCAGCCCCAGCATTTT.

The rearrangement uses TRBV2 and TRBJ2-2; D unclear. Germline assignment: CDR1 SNHLY and CDR2 FYNNEI. The V gene lost 7 bases and the J gene lost 6 bases, with 12 bases spanning the gap. The CDR3 has 13 residues. The CDR3 protein is CASTLQAAGELFF. CDR3 sequence (DNA): TGTGCCAGCACGCTCCAGGCCGCCGGGGAGCTGTTTTTT. The full variable domain, with the rest looked up from reference TRBV2 and TRBJ2-2, is EPEVTQTPSHQVTQMGQEVILRCVPISNHLYFYWYRQILGQKVEFLVSFYNNEISEKSEIFDDQFSVERPDGSNFTLKIRSTKLEDSAMYFCASTLQAAGELFFGEGSRLTVL.

The chain employs TRBV28 and TRBJ1-2, with D unresolved. The CDR3 contains 13 residues. Germline values: CDR1 MDHEN, CDR2 SYDVKM. Trimming shortened V by 5 bases and J by 8 bases, and 15 bases separated the two germline ends. The CDR3: CASSTSRREGYTF. The DNA of the CDR3 is TGTGCCAGCAGTACCTCTCGTAGGGAGGGCTACACCTTC.

The V call is TRBV20-1, the J call TRBJ1-5; D uncertain. V was shortened by 6 bases and J by 9 bases, with 12 bases between the two germline ends. Germline V gene lookup returns CDR1 DFQATT and CDR2 SNEGSKA (reference sequence). This CDR3 has 11 residues. The CDR3 protein is CSASPERPQHF. The CDR3 bases are TGCAGTGCAAGCCCCGAGAGGCCCCAGCATTTT.

The chain couples TRBV7-9 to TRBJ1-5, with D possibly TRBD1 on 5 matching bases. CDR1 SEHNR and CDR2 FQNEAQ come from the germline V gene (reference sequence). Trimming removed 5 bases from V and 6 bases from J, with 14 bases in between. CDR3 size: 14 residues. This CDR3 is CASSISQGGQPQHF. In DNA form, the CDR3 reads TGTGCCAGCAGCATAAGTCAGGGTGGTCAGCCCCAGCATTTT.

The chain is built from TRBV4-1 and TRBJ1-3; 12 bases are shared with TRBD1. The germline V gene encodes CDR1 MGHRA and CDR2 YSYEKL. CDR3 length: 15 residues. The junction had 1 base not matched to a gene; V was cut back by 1 base and J by 6 bases. CDR3 protein: CASSQVGQGANTIYF. The CDR3 coding sequence is TGCGCCAGCAGCCAAGTGGGACAGGGGGCAAACACCATATATTTT.

This rearrangement joins TRBV28 to TRBJ1-1; the D is unclear. This CDR3 has 14 residues. Germline loops: CDR1 MDHEN, CDR2 SYDVKM. Trimming shortened V by 6 bases and J by 5 bases, and 16 bases separated the two germline ends. The CDR3 region is CASSTHGRGTEAFF. CDR3 nucleotide sequence: TGTGCCAGCAGCACCCACGGGCGCGGGACTGAAGCTTTCTTT.

V usage is TRBV6-4 and J usage is TRBJ2-2; perhaps D is TRBD1 or TRBD2 (5 bases each). The length of the CDR3 is 15 residues. In germline, CDR1 is MRHNA, CDR2 SNTAGT. V lost 6 bases and J 2 bases, leaving 13 bases between the germline ends. Here the CDR3 DNA reads TGTGCCAGCAGACCGGGACGACTAAACACCGGGGAGCTGTTTTTT. Encoded protein: CASRPGRLNTGELFF.

V gene TRBV9 combines with J gene TRBJ1-2; D gene ambiguous. With 3 bases removed from V and 4 bases from J, the gap between germline ends came to 7 bases. Looked up from germline, CDR1 is SGDLS and CDR2 is YYNGEE. The CDR3 runs 12 residues. CDR3 DNA sequence: TGTGCCAGCAGCGACGGGTCCTATGGCTACACCTTC. Translated, it gives CASSDGSYGYTF.

The chain joins TRBV30 to TRBJ2-3, with 8 nucleotides matching TRBD1. CDR3 length: 14 residues. J lost 4 bases, V lost 4 bases, and 7 bases had no gene match. Germline assignment: CDR1 GTSNPN and CDR2 SVGIG (reference sequence). CDR3 protein: CAWKTGAAADTQYF. CDR3 bases: TGTGCCTGGAAGACAGGGGCTGCGGCAGATACGCAGTATTTT.

V usage is TRBV5-1 and J usage is TRBJ2-3; 10 positions match TRBD1. J lost 1 base, V lost 3 bases, and 5 bases had no gene match. CDR3 length: 16 amino acids. Per the germline V gene, CDR1 is SGHRS and CDR2 is YFSETQ. The CDR3 region is CASSSSGTGGTDTQYF. CDR3 sequence (DNA): TGCGCCAGCAGCTCGTCCGGGACAGGGGGCACAGATACGCAGTATTTT.

The chain joins TRBV4-2 to TRBJ2-3; D perhaps matches TRBD1 (6 bases). V was shortened by 0 bases and J by 4 bases, with 14 bases between the two germline ends. Germline V gene sequence: CDR1 LGHNA, CDR2 YNFKEQ. CDR3 length: 16 residues. Here the CDR3 DNA reads TGTGCCAGCAGCCAAGAATGGAAACAGGGTGCAGATACGCAGTATTTT. Its translation: CASSQEWKQGADTQYF.

The rearrangement uses TRBV10-3 and TRBJ1-5, with D possibly TRBD1 on 5 matching bases. Germline V CDR1 and CDR2: ENHRY, SYGVKD. The V and J ends lost 8 bases and 2 bases respectively, with 7 bases between them. CDR3 length: 12 residues. CDR3 protein: CAIGDGNQPQHF. DNA for the CDR3: TGTGCCATCGGGGACGGCAATCAGCCCCAGCATTTT.

As regards this clone: Other DNA sequences of this sample code for an identical CDR3. V is TRBV30 and J is TRBJ1-5; D remains ambiguous. CDR1 is GTSNPN and CDR2 is SVGIG in the germline V gene (reference sequence). V was shortened by 2 bases and J by 0 bases, with 5 bases between the two germline ends. The CDR3 runs to 13 residues. CDR3 coding DNA: TGTGCCTGGAGTAGGGATAGCAATCAGCCCCAGCATTTT. Translation gives CAWSRDSNQPQHF.

The V and J genes are TRBV19 and TRBJ2-7; D is uncertain. V was cut by 4 bases and J by 1 base, with 5 bases left in between. This CDR3 is 12 amino acids long. The germline V gene encodes CDR1 LNHDA and CDR2 SQIVND (reference sequence). CDR3: CASSTDSYEQYF. The CDR3, as DNA: TGTGCCAGTAGTACCGATTCCTACGAGCAGTACTTC. The whole variable domain, filled in from reference TRBV19 and TRBJ2-7, reads DGGITQSPKYLFRKEGQNVTLSCEQNLNHDAMYWYRQDPGQGLRLIYYSQIVNDFQKGDIAEGYSVSREKKESFPLTVTSAQKNPTAFYLCASSTDSYEQYFGPGTRLTVT.

The chain couples TRBV28 to TRBJ1-1; D unclear. CDR3 length equals 13 residues. The V end was cut by 9 bases, the J end by 1 base, with 12 bases between. Germline CDR1 reads MDHEN; CDR2 reads SYDVKM. CDR3 protein: CASTDLTNTEAFF. CDR3 DNA: TGTGCCAGTACGGATCTGACGAACACTGAAGCTTTCTTT.

In its sample, this clone was seen once. The rearrangement joins TRBV15 to TRBJ1-1; 10 bases are a match to TRBD1. CDR1 LNHNV and CDR2 YYDKDF come from the germline V gene (reference sequence). The CDR3 covers 14 residues. The ends lost 4 bases at V and 5 bases at J; junction bases unmatched: 4. The CDR3 here is CATSTRQGATEAFF. CDR3 bases: TGTGCCACCAGCACCCGACAGGGGGCAACTGAAGCTTTCTTT.